This T cell receptor (beta chain) emerged from a study of shared clonotypes between healthy human individuals. Findings and caveats of the study: Represented diversity, genetic and exposure-history alike, was limited by few donors.

Each sample came from a Caucasian adult donor living in Nashville, Tennessee. Deep was the level used in running the assay. TCRdb's copy holds only in-frame clones and misses some; the assay was immunoSEQ multiplex PCR. The sample has about 1.1 million clones; roughly 77% are singletons. Germline loops: CDR1 SNHLY, CDR2 FYNNEI. Deletions cut 1 base from V and 6 bases from J, with 9 bases between. The CDR3 sequence is 14 residues long. For this clone: Its cognate antigen is unknown.

The sequencing sample was made of memory CD4+ T cells from PBMCs. The subset is: CD45RA-negative fraction. This clonotype was sampled from a young man in good health. Some clones in this sample may be carry-over from other donors' samples. The chain combines TRBV2 with TRBJ2-2; D perhaps matches TRBD1 (6 bases). CDR3 bases: TGTGCCAGCAGTGAAGAGTCAGGGGCCGGGGAGCTGTTTTTT. Translating it yields CASSEESGAGELFF. The full variable domain, in which reference TRBV2 and TRBJ2-2 provide the parts outside the CDR3, is EPEVTQTPSHQVTQMGQEVILRCVPISNHLYFYWYRQILGQKVEFLVSFYNNEISEKSEIFDDQFSVERPDGSNFTLKIRSTKLEDSAMYFCASSEESGAGELFFGEGSRLTVL.